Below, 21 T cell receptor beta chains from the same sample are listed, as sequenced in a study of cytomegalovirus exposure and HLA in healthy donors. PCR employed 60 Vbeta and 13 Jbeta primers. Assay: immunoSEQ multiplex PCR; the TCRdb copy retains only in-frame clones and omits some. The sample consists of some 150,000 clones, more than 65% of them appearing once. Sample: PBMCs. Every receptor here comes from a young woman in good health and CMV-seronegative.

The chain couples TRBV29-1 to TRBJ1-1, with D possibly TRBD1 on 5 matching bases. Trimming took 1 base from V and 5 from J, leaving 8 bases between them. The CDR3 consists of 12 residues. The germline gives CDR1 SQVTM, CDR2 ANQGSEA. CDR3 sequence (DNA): TGCAGCGTTGAAGGGGGGGGGACTGAAGCTTTCTTT. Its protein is CSVEGGGTEAFF.

CDR3 nucleotides: TGTGCCAGCAGCAGTTCGGGGATCCCCAGGACCGACTATGGCTACACCTTC. Its protein product is CASSSSGIPRTDYGYTF. This chain uses TRBV4-2 with TRBJ1-2; D gene ambiguous. Germline V gene data show CDR1 as LGHNA and CDR2 as YNFKEQ. Trimming stripped 5 bases from V and 3 bases from J, with 22 bases between. CDR3 length: 17 amino acids.

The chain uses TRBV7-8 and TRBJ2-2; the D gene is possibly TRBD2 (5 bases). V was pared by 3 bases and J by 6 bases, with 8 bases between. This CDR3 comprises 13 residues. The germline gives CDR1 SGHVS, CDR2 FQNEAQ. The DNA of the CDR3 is TGTGCCAGCAGCTTTCGGGAACCCGGGGAGCTGTTTTTT. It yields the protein CASSFREPGELFF.

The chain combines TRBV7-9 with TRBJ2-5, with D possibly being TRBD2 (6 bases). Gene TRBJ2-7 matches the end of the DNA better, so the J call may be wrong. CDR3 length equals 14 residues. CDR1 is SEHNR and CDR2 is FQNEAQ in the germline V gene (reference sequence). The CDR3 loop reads CASSPPSGFYEQYF. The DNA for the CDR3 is TGTGCCAGCAGCCCACCGAGCGGGTTCTACGAGCAGTACTTC.

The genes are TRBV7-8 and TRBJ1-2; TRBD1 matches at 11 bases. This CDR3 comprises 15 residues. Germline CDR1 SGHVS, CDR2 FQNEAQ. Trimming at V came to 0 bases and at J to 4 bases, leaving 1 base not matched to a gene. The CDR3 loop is CASSLAGQGVYGYTF. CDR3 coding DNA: TGTGCCAGCAGCTTAGCGGGACAGGGGGTCTATGGCTACACCTTC.

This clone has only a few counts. The CDR3 loop reads CASSVGGLQNNEQFF. The CDR3 nucleotides read TGTGCCAGCAGCGTAGGGGGACTACAGAACAATGAGCAGTTCTTC. This chain connects TRBV9 to TRBJ2-1; 7 positions match TRBD2. This CDR3 has 15 amino acids. Per the germline V gene, CDR1 is SGDLS and CDR2 is YYNGEE. The ends lost 0 bases at V and 5 bases at J; junction bases unmatched: 5.

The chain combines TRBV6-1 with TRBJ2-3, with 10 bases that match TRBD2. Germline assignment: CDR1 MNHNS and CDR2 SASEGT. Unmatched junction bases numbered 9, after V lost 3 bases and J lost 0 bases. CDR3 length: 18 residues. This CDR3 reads CASSELTSGTPSTDTQYF. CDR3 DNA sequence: TGTGCCAGCAGTGAGTTAACTAGCGGGACCCCTAGCACAGATACGCAGTATTTT.

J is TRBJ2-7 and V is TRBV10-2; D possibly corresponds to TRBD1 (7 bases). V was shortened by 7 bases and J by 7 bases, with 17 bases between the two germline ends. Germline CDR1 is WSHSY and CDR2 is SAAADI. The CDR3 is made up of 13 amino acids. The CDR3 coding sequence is TGCGCCAGCACCCACGGACAGGAGGGTGAGCAGTACTTC. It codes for CASTHGQEGEQYF.

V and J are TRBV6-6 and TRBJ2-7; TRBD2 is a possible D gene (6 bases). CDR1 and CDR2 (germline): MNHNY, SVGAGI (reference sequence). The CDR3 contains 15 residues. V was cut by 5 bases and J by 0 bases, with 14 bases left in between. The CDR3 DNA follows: TGTGCCAGCAGTCCAGTCGGGGGATCCTCCTACGAGCAGTACTTC. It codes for CASSPVGGSSYEQYF.

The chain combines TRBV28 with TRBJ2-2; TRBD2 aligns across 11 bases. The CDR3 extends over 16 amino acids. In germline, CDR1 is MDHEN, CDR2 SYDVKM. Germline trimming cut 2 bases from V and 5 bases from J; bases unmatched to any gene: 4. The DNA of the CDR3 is TGTGCCAGCAGTTTAGGTAGCGGGAGGGGAACCGGGGAGCTGTTTTTT. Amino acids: CASSLGSGRGTGELFF. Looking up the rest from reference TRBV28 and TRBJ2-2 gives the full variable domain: DVKVTQSSRYLVKRTGEKVFLECVQDMDHENMFWYRQDPGLGLRLIYFSYDVKMKEKGDIPEGYSVSREKKERFSLILESASTNQTSMYLCASSLGSGRGTGELFFGEGSRLTVL.

CDR3 in amino acids: CASSPIQNSYEQYF. CDR3 nucleotides: TGTGCCAGCTCACCAATCCAGAACTCCTACGAGCAGTACTTC. The chain has TRBV18 and TRBJ2-7, with D unresolved. Trimming shortened V by 2 bases and J by 0 bases, and 8 bases separated the two germline ends. The germline CDR1 and CDR2 sequences are KGHSH and LQKENI. This CDR3 comprises 14 residues.

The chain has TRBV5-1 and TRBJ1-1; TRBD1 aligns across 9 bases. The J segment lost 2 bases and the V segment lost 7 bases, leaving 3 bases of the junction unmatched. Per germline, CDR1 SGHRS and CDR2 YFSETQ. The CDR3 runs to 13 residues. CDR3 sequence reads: CASSGQGNTEAFF. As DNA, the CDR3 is TGCGCCAGCTCGGGACAGGGAAACACTGAAGCTTTCTTT.

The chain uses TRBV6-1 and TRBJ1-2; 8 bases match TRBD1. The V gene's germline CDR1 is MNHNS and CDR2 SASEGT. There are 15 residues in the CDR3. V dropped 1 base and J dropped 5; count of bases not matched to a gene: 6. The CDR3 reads CASSEEGGQVYGYTF. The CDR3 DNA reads TGTGCCAGCAGTGAAGAGGGGGGACAGGTTTATGGCTACACCTTC.

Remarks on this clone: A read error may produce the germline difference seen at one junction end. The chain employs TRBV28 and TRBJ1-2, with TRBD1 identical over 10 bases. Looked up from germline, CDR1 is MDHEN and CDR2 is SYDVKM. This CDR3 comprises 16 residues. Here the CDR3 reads CASRVNWDRGFRGYPF. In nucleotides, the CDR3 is TGTGCCAGCAGAGTGAATTGGGACAGGGGCTTTCGCGGCTACCCCTTC.

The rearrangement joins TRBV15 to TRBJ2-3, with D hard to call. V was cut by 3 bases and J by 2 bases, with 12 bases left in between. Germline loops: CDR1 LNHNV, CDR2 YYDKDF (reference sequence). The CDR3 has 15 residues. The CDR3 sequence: CATSRSIDFTDTQYF. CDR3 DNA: TGTGCCACCAGCAGGAGCATAGACTTCACAGATACGCAGTATTTT.

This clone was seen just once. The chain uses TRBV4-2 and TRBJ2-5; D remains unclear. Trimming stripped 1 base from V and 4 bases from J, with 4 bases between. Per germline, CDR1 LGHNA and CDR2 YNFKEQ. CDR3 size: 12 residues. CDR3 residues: CASSQAGETQYF. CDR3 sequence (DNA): TGTGCCAGCAGCCAAGCCGGAGAGACCCAGTACTTC.

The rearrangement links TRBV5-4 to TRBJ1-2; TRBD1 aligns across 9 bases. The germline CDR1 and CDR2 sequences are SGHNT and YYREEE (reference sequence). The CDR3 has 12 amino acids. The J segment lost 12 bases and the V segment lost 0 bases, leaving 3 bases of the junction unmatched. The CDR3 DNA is TGTGCCAGCAGCTTGGGGGGACAGGGTAACACCTTC. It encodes CASSLGGQGNTF.

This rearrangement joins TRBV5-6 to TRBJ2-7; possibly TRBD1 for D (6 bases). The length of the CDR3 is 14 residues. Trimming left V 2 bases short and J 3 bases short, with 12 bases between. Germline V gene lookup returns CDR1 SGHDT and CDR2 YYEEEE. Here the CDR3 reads CASSFGQGLYEQYF. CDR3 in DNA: TGTGCCAGCAGCTTTGGCCAGGGGCTCTACGAGCAGTACTTC.

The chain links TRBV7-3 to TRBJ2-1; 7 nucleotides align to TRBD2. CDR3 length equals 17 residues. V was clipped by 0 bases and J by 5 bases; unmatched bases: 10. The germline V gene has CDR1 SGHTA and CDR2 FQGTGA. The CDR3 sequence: CASSLTHLGGGHNEQFF. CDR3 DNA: TGTGCCAGCAGCTTAACCCATTTGGGGGGAGGGCACAATGAGCAGTTCTTC. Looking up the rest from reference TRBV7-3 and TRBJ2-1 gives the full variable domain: GAGVSQTPSNKVTEKGKYVELRCDPISGHTALYWYRQSLGQGPEFLIYFQGTGAADDSGLPNDRFFAVRPEGSVSTLKIQRTERGDSAVYLCASSLTHLGGGHNEQFFGPGTRLTVL.

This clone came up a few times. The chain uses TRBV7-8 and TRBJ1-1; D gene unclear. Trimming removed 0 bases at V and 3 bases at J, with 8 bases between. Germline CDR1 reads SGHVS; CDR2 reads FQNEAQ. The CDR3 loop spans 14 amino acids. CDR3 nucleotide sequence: TGTGCCAGCAGCTTAGCATCGGTCCACACTGAAGCTTTCTTT. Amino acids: CASSLASVHTEAFF.

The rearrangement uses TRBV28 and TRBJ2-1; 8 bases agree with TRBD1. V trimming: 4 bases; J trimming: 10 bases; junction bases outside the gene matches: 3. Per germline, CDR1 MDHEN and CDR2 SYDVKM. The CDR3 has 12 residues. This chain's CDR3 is CASSSWTGEQFF. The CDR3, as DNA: TGTGCCAGCAGTTCCTGGACAGGGGAGCAGTTCTTC.